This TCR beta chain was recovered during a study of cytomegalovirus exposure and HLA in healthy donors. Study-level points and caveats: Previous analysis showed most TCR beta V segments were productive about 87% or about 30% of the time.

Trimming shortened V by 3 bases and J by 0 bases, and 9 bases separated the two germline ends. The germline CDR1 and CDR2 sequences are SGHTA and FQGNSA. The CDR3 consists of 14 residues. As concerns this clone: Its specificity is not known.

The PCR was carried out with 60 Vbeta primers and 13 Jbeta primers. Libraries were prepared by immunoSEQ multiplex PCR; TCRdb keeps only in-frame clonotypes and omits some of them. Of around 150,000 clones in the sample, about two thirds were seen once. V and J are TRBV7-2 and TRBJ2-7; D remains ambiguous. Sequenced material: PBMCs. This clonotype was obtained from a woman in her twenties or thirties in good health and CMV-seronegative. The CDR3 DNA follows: TGTGCCAGCAGCTTCGACTCCAGCTCCTACGAGCAGTACTTC. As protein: CASSFDSSSYEQYF.